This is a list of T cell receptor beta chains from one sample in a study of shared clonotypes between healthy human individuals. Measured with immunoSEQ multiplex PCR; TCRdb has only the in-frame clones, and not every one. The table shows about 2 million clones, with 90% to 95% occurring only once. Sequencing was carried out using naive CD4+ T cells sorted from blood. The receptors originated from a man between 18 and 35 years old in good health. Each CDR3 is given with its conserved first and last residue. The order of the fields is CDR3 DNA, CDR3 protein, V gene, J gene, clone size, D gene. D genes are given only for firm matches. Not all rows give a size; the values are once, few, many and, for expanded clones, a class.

CDR3nt: TGTGCCAGCAGTCCCCTAGCGGGGCAGCCCTACGAGCAGTACTTC
CDR3aa: CASSPLAGQPYEQYF
v_gene: TRBV28
j_gene: TRBJ2-7
abundance: once
d_gene: TRBD2

CDR3nt: TGCGCCAGCAGCTTTAGGACAGGGCAAGAGACCCAGTACTTC
CDR3aa: CASSFRTGQETQYF
v_gene: TRBV5-1
j_gene: TRBJ2-5
abundance: .
d_gene: TRBD1

CDR3nt: TGCGCCAGCAGCTTGGATGGGAGAAAATCGGGCACTGAAGCTTTCTTT
CDR3aa: CASSLDGRKSGTEAFF
v_gene: TRBV5-1
j_gene: TRBJ1-1
abundance: .
d_gene: .

CDR3nt: TGTGCCAGCAGTGAAAGGGTGGGGGGGGCAGATACGCAGTATTTT
CDR3aa: CASSERVGGADTQYF
v_gene: TRBV6-1
j_gene: TRBJ2-3
abundance: .
d_gene: TRBD2

CDR3nt: TGCGCCAGCAGCGTCTACTCGAGAGATACGCAGTATTTT
CDR3aa: CASSVYSRDTQYF
v_gene: TRBV5-1
j_gene: TRBJ2-3
abundance: .
d_gene: .

CDR3nt: TGTGCCTGGAGTGTAACGGAGCGAGCTTTCTTT
CDR3aa: CAWSVTERAFF
v_gene: TRBV30
j_gene: TRBJ1-1
abundance: .
d_gene: .

CDR3nt: TGTGCCAGCAGCTTAGACGGGACAGGAGGGGCCAACGTCCTGACTTTC
CDR3aa: CASSLDGTGGANVLTF
v_gene: TRBV13
j_gene: TRBJ2-6
abundance: .
d_gene: TRBD1

CDR3nt: TGTGCCAGCAGCGAGGGGGGGACTGATGGCTACACCTTC
CDR3aa: CASSEGGTDGYTF
v_gene: TRBV2
j_gene: TRBJ1-2
abundance: .
d_gene: .

CDR3nt: TGTGCCACCAAATCAGGGACAAACTACGAGCAGTACTTC
CDR3aa: CATKSGTNYEQYF
v_gene: TRBV6-6
j_gene: TRBJ2-7
abundance: .
d_gene: .

CDR3nt: TGTGCCTGGAGTGGGACAGGGCTCGGTAGGGAAAAACTGTTTTTT
CDR3aa: CAWSGTGLGREKLFF
v_gene: TRBV30
j_gene: TRBJ1-4
abundance: .
d_gene: TRBD1

CDR3nt: TGTGCCAGCACGGGGAATCCTGGAAACACCATATATTTT
CDR3aa: CASTGNPGNTIYF
v_gene: TRBV28
j_gene: TRBJ1-3
abundance: .
d_gene: .